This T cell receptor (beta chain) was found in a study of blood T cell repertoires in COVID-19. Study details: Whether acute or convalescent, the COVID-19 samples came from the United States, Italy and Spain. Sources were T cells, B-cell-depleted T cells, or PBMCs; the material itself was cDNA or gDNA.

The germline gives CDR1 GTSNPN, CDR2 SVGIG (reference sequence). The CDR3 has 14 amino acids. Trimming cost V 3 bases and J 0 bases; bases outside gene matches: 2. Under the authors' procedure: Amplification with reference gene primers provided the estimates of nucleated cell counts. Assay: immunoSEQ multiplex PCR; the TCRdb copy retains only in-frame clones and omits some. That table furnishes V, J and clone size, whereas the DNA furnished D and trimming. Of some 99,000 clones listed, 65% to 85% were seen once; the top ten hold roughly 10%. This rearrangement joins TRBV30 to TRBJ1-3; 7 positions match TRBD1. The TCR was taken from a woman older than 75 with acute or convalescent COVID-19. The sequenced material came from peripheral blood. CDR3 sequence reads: CAWSSGGSGNTIYF. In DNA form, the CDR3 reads TGTGCCTGGAGCTCAGGGGGCTCTGGAAACACCATATATTTT.